This T cell receptor (beta chain) was retrieved from a study of T cell repertoires in cytomegalovirus infection. Points from the study as a whole: In two of eight donors, the top clonotype was HLA-C-restricted CMV-specific.

MiXCR, applied by TCRdb to the reads, yields one record per CDR3 protein. The data contain around 200,000 distinct CDR3 sequences, about a sixth of them seen just once; the ten biggest clones take up about 25%. This clonotype was observed a handful of times. Its antigen is not identified. Trimming took 5 bases from V and 3 from J; bases not matched to a gene: 8. Per the germline V gene, CDR1 is MDHEN and CDR2 is SYDVKM. The CDR3 length is 16 residues. The chain is built from TRBV28 and TRBJ2-2; 8 bases line up with TRBD1. Sequenced material: CD8+ T cells from PBMCs. The source is a human donor in good health (CMV status not recorded). Some clones in this sample may be carry-over from other donors' samples. DNA of the CDR3: TGTGCCAGCAGTCCCCAGGGGGCTTGGGACACCGGGGAGCTGTTTTTT. Protein product: CASSPQGAWDTGELFF.